This T cell receptor (beta chain) was retrieved from a study of beta chain features in type 1 diabetes. V lost 3 bases and J 8 bases, leaving 14 bases between the germline ends. The CDR3 runs 15 residues. Germline CDR1 reads KGHSH; CDR2 reads LQKENI. Blood was drawn once from each donor into heparinised tubes. The draws averaged roughly 120 mL. Expressed TCRB transcripts were sequenced after all isolated RNA was converted to cDNA. The data were produced by immunoSEQ multiplex PCR, yet TCRdb's version contains in-frame clones alone and is incomplete. The sample includes 680,000 or so clones, 15% to 17% of them seen just once.

Sequenced input: naive CD4+ T cells from blood. This rearrangement joins TRBV18 to TRBJ1-6; tentative D call: TRBD1 (5 bases). This clonotype was obtained from a man between 18 and 29 years old in good health. The CDR3 sequence is CASSPLTRGYSPLHF. The CDR3 nucleotides read TGTGCCAGCTCACCCTTGACAAGGGGTTATTCACCCCTCCACTTT.